The 2 T cell receptor beta chains in this list originate from one sample, sequenced in a study of cytomegalovirus exposure and HLA in healthy donors. PCR employed 60 Vbeta and 13 Jbeta primers. Measured with immunoSEQ multiplex PCR; TCRdb has only the in-frame clones, and not every one. The sample carries 150,000 to 200,000 clones, under 85% recorded once. Sequenced: PBMCs. The receptor source for this set is a female donor in good health and CMV-seronegative.

The chain recombines TRBV2 with TRBJ2-2, with 12 bases matching TRBD2. Germline trimming cut 7 bases from V and 0 bases from J; bases unmatched to any gene: 3. CDR1 is SNHLY and CDR2 is FYNNEI in the germline V gene. CDR3 length: 16 amino acids. CDR3 coding DNA: TGTGCCAGCAACGGACTAGCGGGACCGAACACCGGGGAGCTGTTTTTT. This encodes CASNGLAGPNTGELFF.

V usage is TRBV6-1 and J usage is TRBJ2-7; D is ambiguous. With 7 bases removed from V and 2 bases from J, the gap between germline ends came to 12 bases. Germline CDR1 MNHNS, CDR2 SASEGT. The CDR3 contains 13 residues. Here the CDR3 reads CASKVPSAYEQYF. CDR3 DNA sequence: TGTGCCAGCAAAGTCCCCTCGGCCTACGAGCAGTACTTC.